This note documents a single T cell receptor beta chain sequence. Its cognate antigen is unknown. TCRdb called the reads again in MiXCR, with one record for every CDR3 protein. The top ten hold around 4.1% of the sample, which has some 320,000 distinct CDR3 sequences, roughly 9.5% seen once. This record belongs to a study of T cell repertoires in cytomegalovirus infection. About the research overall: CMV infection plus the matching HLA type was flagged by public TCR beta signatures. Overall study findings and caveats: HLA-C-restricted TCR beta clonotypes specific for CMV led the ex vivo response. Cumulative public TCR beta family frequency identified carriers of CMV plus the relevant HLA.

Material for sequencing was PBMCs. The TCR sequence derives from a human donor in good health (CMV status not recorded). Some clones in this sample may be carry-over from other donors' samples.

This CDR3 reads CASSDMIDEQYF. Written as DNA, the CDR3 is TGTGCCAGCAGCGATATGATCGACGAGCAGTACTTC. This chain uses TRBV12-3 or TRBV12-4 with TRBJ2-7; D call uncertain. CDR3 size: 12 residues. V was clipped by 6 bases and J by 5 bases, with 11 bases between them.